One T cell receptor (beta chain) is described in this entry. Its antigen is unknown. There are no base qualities to consult, and no much larger clone falls within one base. Ficoll-Paque density gradient centrifugation was the method used to isolate PBMCs. This sample was sequenced with an Illumina NovaSeq 6000. TCRalpha and TCRbeta cDNA libraries were built by 5'RACE with constant-segment primers, adding sample barcodes and unique molecular identifiers. RNA was extracted from every sample with Trizol reagent. Amplification of the libraries took two PCR steps, and the second step added a second sample barcode plus Illumina TruSeq adapters. Libraries were sequenced on an Illumina NovaSeq with 2 x 150 bp paired-end reads. Under the source paper's analysis protocol: The reads were demultiplexed and collapsed into UMI-guided consensus sequences using migec v1.2.7. With mixcr v2.1.11, UMI consensuses were aligned to TRA and TRB V and J templates and assembled into clonotypes. A clonotype was counted as expanded or contracted only when both edgeR and NoisET called the clonotype significant, with the noise models trained on biological replicates. edgeR calls used a false discovery rate-adjusted p below 0.01 and a log2 fold-change threshold of 1. PCA with hierarchical clustering of max-normalized trajectories of the 1000 most abundant clonotypes was used as exploratory dynamics analysis. Separately sequenced CD4+ and CD8+ repertoires were used to assign the CD4 or CD8 phenotype of responding clones. Through fastp at Q25 and MiXCR, TCRdb rebuilt clones from the public reads, retaining in-frame beta chains. Every distinct CDR3 protein forms one entry, paired with its most common genes and DNA. TCRdb, rather than the study authors, made the V and J calls. This sample has 470,000 or so distinct CDR3 sequences in its table, and over 15% of those were observed once. The top ten clonotypes cover 20% to 25% of the sample.

This entry belongs to a study of T-cell memory formation after mild COVID-19 (TCRdb year 2021). Study-level background: Most TCR sequence clusters were specific to one of the two donors. T-cell clones expanding and contracting after mild COVID-19 in two donors were tracked by longitudinal TCRalpha and TCRbeta repertoire sequencing. Two young, previously healthy adult volunteers, one female and one male, were included in the cohort.

The study at large found these results: Clones contracting from day 15 to 85 had balanced CD4/CD8 phenotypes, while a second wave expanding from day 15 to 37 was biased towards CD4+. The second-wave clones that peaked on day 37 were not confirmed to be SARS-CoV-2 specific. Some responding clones were found in pre-infection memory, which suggests that pre-existing cross-reactive memory T cells took part in the SARS-CoV-2 response. Only two mild cases were covered in the study, and larger cohorts including severe cases with pre-infection samples were considered necessary. Contracting CD4+ clones turned up mainly in the CM and EM memory subsets, whereas EMRA was where CD8+ clones were enriched.

V loses 6 bases at its end and J loses 2 bases; junction bases beyond the gene matches: 14. CDR1 and CDR2, looked up from the germline V gene, are SQVTM and ANQGSEA. From the cysteine up to the phenylalanine, the CDR3 has a length of 18 residues. Left in the record is the CDR3 DNA by itself, 54 bases read in frame from the first base. The sequence came from a man between 18 and 35 years old who had mild COVID-19 (a few samples of this study predate the infection). The sample titles of this study are shuffled in the database, so cell type and time point are left out; the donor was told from shared clones. The sample consisted of PBMCs or a T cell subset sorted from them (not recorded which). The rearranged segments are TRBV29-1 and TRBJ2-3, with TRBD2 matching 13 junction bases. CDR3 sequence: CSVLPPTTSGGFTDTQYF. The nucleotide sequence is TGCAGCGTCTTACCACCCACGACTAGCGGGGGGTTCACAGATACGCAGTATTTT.